The entry below describes one TCR beta chain. This receptor's antigen is unknown. Base qualities are not provided; no much larger clone lies one nucleotide away. Genomic DNA was extracted from sorted cells with the QIAGEN DNeasy Blood and Tissue Kit for TCRbeta CDR3 sequencing. High-throughput TCRbeta CDR3 sequencing, including PCR amplification with bias correction and internal controls, was performed commercially through immunoSEQ. On the authors' methods: Unique productive TCRbeta sequences were defined by CDR3 nucleotide sequence where primers matched, and otherwise by CDR3 amino acid sequence together with Vbeta and Jbeta genes. As a correction for sorting error, sequences shared between sorted populations at a frequency ratio of 2:1 or less were discarded, and the remaining shared sequences were assigned to the higher population. Sequences were defined as donor-reactive when expanded at least 5-fold in CFSE-low cells versus unstimulated cells and present at a frequency of at least 0.01% in CFSE-low cells. Jensen-Shannon divergence calculated on the top 100 TCRbeta sequences ranked by frequency was used to measure repertoire divergence. For samples with multiple sequencing runs, sorting error was corrected in each run separately before the runs were combined. As stored in TCRdb, this immuneACCESS dataset retains in-frame rearrangements with V and J assigned. A fraction of the clones does not appear; measured against another copy, unresolved V genes explain less than half of the discrepancy, and the remainder lacks a known reason. The DNA was the basis for D and trimming; V, J and clone size are from that table. A total of around 78,000 clones appear in this sample, 80% to 95% of them only once. The top ten hold approximately 0.37% of the sample.

The data derive from a study of Tregs in tolerant kidney transplant recipients (dated by TCRdb to between 2019 and 2020). Describing the broader study: The transplants used related donors with nonmyeloablative bone marrow transplantation, and mixed chimerism in the human trials was transient. The study used TCRbeta sequencing to identify donor-specific regulatory T cells before combined kidney and bone marrow transplantation, then tracked those cells after transplant. General conclusions and limits of the study: Biological reproducibility was not directly assessed, although technical replication error appeared to be minimal. Donor-specific Treg expansion exceeded global Treg expansion in tolerant patients, suggesting antigen-driven rather than nonspecific expansion. Because the study included only a small number of patients, the results must be confirmed in larger populations and under other immunosuppression protocols. Because the PCR primers were changed over time for some patients, nucleotide-level comparison could not be performed across the samples from those patients. Expanding Tregs with activated donor B cells appeared to identify the most biologically relevant and donor-specific TCRbeta repertoire.

V is trimmed back by 8 bases and J by 2 bases, and the junction contains 4 bases that no gene match accounts for. The CDR1 and CDR2 encoded by the germline V gene (reference sequence) are SEHNR and FQNEAQ. The CDR3 contains 14 residues, cysteine and phenylalanine counted. CDR3 DNA is the only sequence kept; it has 42 bases, read in frame from the first base. The time point tag for this specimen amounts to: blood sample drawn before combined kidney and bone marrow transplant. Thawed PBMCs were FACS-sorted into unstimulated Tregs (CD4+CD25+CD127-), CD4+ non-Tregs (CD4+CD25-), CD4 cells and CD8 cells. Thawed PBMCs were rested overnight at 37 degrees C with about 200 IU/ml IL-2 before Treg sorting. The patients were a few recipients of combined kidney and bone marrow transplants from the ITN036ST trial, and samples were available only from these trial subjects. Healthy control blood was processed to PBMCs with a Ficoll density gradient and then cryopreserved, whereas patient PBMCs were collected both before and after transplant.

The input for sequencing was Tregs from blood, taken before the transplant. The origin of this receptor is a human donor who received a combined kidney and bone marrow transplant. The receptor chain draws on TRBV7-9 and TRBJ2-3, with 10 bases aligning to TRBD2. The CDR3 loop reads CASGGLASTDTQYF. The bases are TGTGCCAGCGGGGGACTAGCGTCCACAGATACGCAGTATTTT.